Presented here are 12 T cell receptor beta chains from one specimen sequenced in a study of shared clonotypes between healthy human individuals. The method was immunoSEQ multiplex PCR; TCRdb's version includes in-frame clones alone and lacks a portion of them. The sample includes about 960,000 clones, more than 75% of them seen just once. The specimen was memory CD4+ T cells sorted from blood. Subset given: CD45RA-negative fraction. The receptors were sampled from a man between 18 and 35 years old in good health.

The J gene is TRBJ2-3, the V gene TRBV2; the match to TRBD1 covers 7 bases. CDR1 and CDR2 from the germline V gene are SNHLY and FYNNEI. This CDR3 has 16 amino acids. The trim removed 8 bases at V and 2 bases at J, leaving 13 bases unmatched. The CDR3 reads CASGDLGTVPTDTQYF. In DNA form, the CDR3 reads TGTGCCAGCGGGGATCTTGGGACAGTCCCCACAGATACGCAGTATTTT.

The rearrangement uses TRBV2 and TRBJ1-3, with D unresolved. This CDR3 comprises 14 residues. The ends were cut back, 1 base at V and 4 bases at J, with 8 bases in the middle. Germline V gene data show CDR1 as SNHLY and CDR2 as FYNNEI. The CDR3 region is CASSEVDMGNTIYF. The CDR3 region has the DNA TGTGCCAGCAGTGAAGTTGACATGGGAAACACCATATATTTT.

This clone appeared a few times. Different DNA sequences within this sample yield the same CDR3. The V gene is TRBV30, the J gene TRBJ1-5, with D unresolved. The germline CDR1 and CDR2 sequences are GTSNPN and SVGIG (reference sequence). The CDR3 extends over 15 amino acids. Trimming removed 0 bases at V and 0 bases at J, with 9 bases between. The CDR3 protein is CAWSVLTGSNQPQHF. As DNA, the CDR3 is TGTGCCTGGAGTGTACTAACGGGTAGCAATCAGCCCCAGCATTTT.

The chain carries TRBV27 and TRBJ1-1; TRBD1 matches at 8 bases. Germline V gene data show CDR1 as MNHEY and CDR2 as SMNVEV (reference sequence). J was trimmed by 4 bases and V by 3 bases; bases with no gene match: 13. CDR3 size: 17 residues. The CDR3 DNA reads TGTGCCAGCAGTTTGGACAGGGTGGTTCCGAATCGCACTGAAGCTTTCTTT. It encodes CASSLDRVVPNRTEAFF.

V gene TRBV19 combines with J gene TRBJ1-2; possibly TRBD1 for D (6 bases). The CDR3 consists of 15 residues. CDR1 and CDR2 (germline): LNHDA, SQIVND (reference sequence). Trimming took off 5 bases at V and 4 bases at J, with 17 bases between the two ends. This CDR3 is CASSSDQGMRYGYTF. The CDR3 bases are TGTGCCAGTAGTTCCGACCAGGGGATGCGCTATGGCTACACCTTC.

The J gene is TRBJ1-5, the V gene TRBV4-1; the match to TRBD1 covers 7 bases. The CDR3 has 15 residues. The V gene's germline CDR1 is MGHRA and CDR2 YSYEKL. The junction had 8 bases not matched to a gene; V was cut back by 0 bases and J by 9 bases. CDR3 residues: CASSQEGGPRSPQHF. CDR3 in DNA: TGCGCCAGCAGCCAAGAAGGGGGCCCAAGGTCGCCCCAGCATTTT.

This clone was seen just once. The chain links TRBV2 to TRBJ1-5; 9 nucleotides align to TRBD1. The CDR3 length is 14 residues. Germline-derived CDR1 and CDR2 are SNHLY and FYNNEI. Trimming took 6 bases from V and 4 from J; bases not matched to a gene: 4. The CDR3 loop reads CASRTGTGNQPQHF. CDR3 coding DNA: TGTGCCAGCAGGACCGGGACAGGGAATCAGCCCCAGCATTTT.

As for this clone: The sample has other DNA sequences that encode this CDR3 too. The V call is TRBV2, the J call TRBJ2-5; D is unresolved. Between the trimmed V and J ends, which lost 1 base and 7 bases, there was a span of 7 bases. The CDR3 spans 12 residues. CDR1 is SNHLY, CDR2 FYNNEI, per germline. The CDR3: CASSEDRGTQYF. CDR3 nucleotides: TGTGCCAGCAGTGAAGACCGCGGGACCCAGTACTTC.

There are a few counts of this clone. CDR3 in amino acids: CASSWPRGHQETQYF. In DNA, the CDR3 is TGCGCCAGCAGCTGGCCCCGGGGGCACCAAGAGACCCAGTACTTC. This chain links TRBV5-1 with TRBJ2-5; D assignment may be TRBD1 or TRBD2 (6 bases each). The CDR3 is 15 residues long. The germline V and J ends were trimmed by 3 bases and 0 bases, with 12 bases remaining between them. Germline V gene lookup returns CDR1 SGHRS and CDR2 YFSETQ.

The rearrangement joins TRBV29-1 to TRBJ2-2; no firm D call. The V gene lost 4 bases and the J gene lost 7 bases, with 13 bases spanning the gap. From germline, CDR1 is SQVTM and CDR2 ANQGSEA. This CDR3 region has 13 residues. CDR3 DNA: TGCAGCGTTGGGTGGCAGTCTGGCGGGGAGCTGTTTTTT. This encodes CSVGWQSGGELFF.

CDR3 nucleotide sequence: TGTGCTGGAGGGAGGGCGAACGAGCAGTACTTC. This gives the protein CAGGRANEQYF. The chain carries TRBV30 and TRBJ2-7; 7 nucleotides match TRBD2. The V gene's germline CDR1 is GTSNPN and CDR2 SVGIG (reference sequence). The length of the CDR3 is 11 residues.

V and J are TRBV6-6 and TRBJ1-2; 9 positions match TRBD1. After removal of 5 bases from V and 5 bases from J, the junction contained 6 bases not matched to a gene. This CDR3 is built from 14 residues. Germline loops: CDR1 MNHNY, CDR2 SVGAGI (reference sequence). CDR3 coding DNA: TGTGCCAGCAGTCCCACAGGGGGCGCGTATGGCTACACCTTC. Residues: CASSPTGGAYGYTF.